This entry lists 18 T cell receptor beta chains sequenced from one sample in a study of blood T cell repertoires in COVID-19. Produced via immunoSEQ multiplex PCR; TCRdb's table is partial and in-frame only. This sample has about 150,000 clones, with approximately 86% found just once. Sequencing input: peripheral blood. These receptors originate from a man aged 55 to 70 with COVID-19, enrolled during active disease.

In its sample, this clone was seen once. The rearrangement links TRBV11-3 to TRBJ1-4; 7 positions agree with TRBD1. The V segment lost 5 bases and the J segment 5 bases; nucleotides outside the gene matches: 5. The CDR3 covers 14 residues. Per the germline V gene, CDR1 is SGHNT and CDR2 is YENEEA. CDR3 region: CASSTGQLNEKLFF. The CDR3 DNA follows: TGTGCCAGCAGCACGGGACAGTTAAATGAAAAACTGTTTTTT.

V gene TRBV19 combines with J gene TRBJ2-3, with no clear D. Trimming shortened V by 10 bases and J by 2 bases, and 16 bases separated the two germline ends. The germline gives CDR1 LNHDA, CDR2 SQIVND (reference sequence). This CDR3 spans 14 amino acids. The CDR3 DNA follows: TGTGCCACCTCAGACAAGGCACCCACAGATACGCAGTATTTT. As protein: CATSDKAPTDTQYF.

The CDR3 reads CASGGQGNSPLHF. Written as DNA, the CDR3 is TGTGCCAGTGGTGGGCAGGGGAATTCACCCCTCCACTTT. The genes are TRBV7-2 and TRBJ1-6, with D tentatively TRBD1 (6 bases). Germline V lookup: CDR1 SGHTA, CDR2 FQGNSA. V was shortened by 9 bases and J by 7 bases, with 13 bases between the two germline ends. This CDR3 has 13 amino acids.

The chain uses TRBV2 and TRBJ1-3; D is undetermined. This CDR3 contains 15 residues. The V gene's germline CDR1 is SNHLY and CDR2 FYNNEI. Between the trimmed V and J ends, which lost 1 base and 0 bases, there was a span of 7 bases. In DNA form, the CDR3 reads TGTGCCAGCAGTGAAGTGTCAGTCTCTGGAAACACCATATATTTT. Its protein is CASSEVSVSGNTIYF.

V usage is TRBV6-5 and J usage is TRBJ1-6; a weak D match, TRBD1 (5 bases). This CDR3 spans 16 amino acids. V dropped 0 bases and J dropped 3 bases, with 9 bases sitting between them. The germline V gene encodes CDR1 MNHEY and CDR2 SVGAGI. In DNA form, the CDR3 reads TGTGCCAGCAGTTACTCGGGGCAGAGCTATAATTCACCCCTCCACTTT. It encodes CASSYSGQSYNSPLHF.

The V and J genes are TRBV30 and TRBJ1-2, with D unclear. This CDR3 contains 11 residues. V shed 3 bases and J shed 6 bases, with 8 bases lying between them. Germline CDR1 and CDR2: GTSNPN and SVGIG (reference sequence). For the CDR3, the DNA is TGTGCCTGGAGCCCCGAGGATGGCTACACCTTC. Translation: CAWSPEDGYTF.

The chain has TRBV18 and TRBJ1-1; possible D gene TRBD1, 6 bases. The CDR3 is 15 residues long. Germline CDR1 KGHSH, CDR2 LQKENI. V was cut by 2 bases and J by 6 bases, with 16 bases left in between. The CDR3 coding sequence is TGTGCCAGCTCACCATCTAGCAGGGGAAGCTCTGAAGCTTTCTTT. Translating gives CASSPSSRGSSEAFF.

The chain links TRBV11-2 to TRBJ2-1, with D uncertain. This CDR3 spans 12 amino acids. The ends were cut back, 1 base at V and 9 bases at J, with 7 bases in the middle. Germline loops: CDR1 SGHAT, CDR2 FQNNGV. The CDR3 loop is CASSLAVGEQFF. CDR3 nucleotide sequence: TGTGCCAGCAGCTTAGCCGTCGGTGAGCAGTTCTTC.

The genes are TRBV18 and TRBJ2-1; TRBD2 is a possible D gene (7 bases). The V gene's germline CDR1 is KGHSH and CDR2 LQKENI. V lost 6 bases and J lost 8, with 17 bases in between. CDR3 length: 14 amino acids. CDR3 DNA: TGTGCCAGCTCCCGGGGGGCTCTCGAGCATGAGCAGTTCTTC. Encoded protein: CASSRGALEHEQFF.

The chain couples TRBV28 to TRBJ2-4; 9 bases map to TRBD1. The CDR3 sequence is 18 residues long. Germline lookup yields CDR1 MDHEN and CDR2 SYDVKM. V was clipped by 0 bases and J by 1 base; unmatched bases: 7. The CDR3 loop is CASSLWTGGGGAKNIQYF. For the CDR3, the DNA is TGTGCCAGCAGTTTATGGACAGGGGGAGGGGGTGCCAAAAACATTCAGTACTTC.

The genes are TRBV28 and TRBJ1-4; maybe TRBD1 (6 bases). This CDR3 is 13 amino acids long. The germline V gene has CDR1 MDHEN and CDR2 SYDVKM. V lost 7 bases to trimming and J lost 7 bases, with 13 bases between them. CDR3 sequence: CASMGGRIEKLFF. The CDR3 nucleotides read TGTGCCAGCATGGGGGGGCGGATTGAAAAACTGTTTTTT.

The rearrangement uses TRBV27 and TRBJ1-1; D is unclear. The CDR3 length is 13 residues. The V and J ends lost 3 bases and 7 bases respectively, with 12 bases between them. Germline values: CDR1 MNHEY, CDR2 SMNVEV (reference sequence). CDR3 sequence reads: CASSLRVTGEAFF. In DNA, the CDR3 is TGTGCCAGCAGTTTGAGGGTAACGGGTGAAGCTTTCTTT.

The chain joins TRBV5-4 to TRBJ1-4; no reliable D call. The CDR3 has 14 residues. The V end was cut by 0 bases, the J end by 7 bases, with 10 bases between. Germline CDR1 reads SGHNT; CDR2 reads YYREEE (reference sequence). The CDR3 loop reads CASSLGAGFEKLFF. The CDR3 DNA reads as TGTGCCAGCAGCTTGGGGGCGGGCTTTGAAAAACTGTTTTTT.

This clone was seen only a few times. CDR3 DNA sequence: TGTGCCAGCAGCCGGACCGGGGGGCCCGGGGAGCTGTTTTTT. Translated: CASSRTGGPGELFF. The rearrangement links TRBV4-2 to TRBJ2-2; TRBD2 is a possible D gene (7 bases). This CDR3 region has 14 residues. The V gene's germline CDR1 is LGHNA and CDR2 YNFKEQ. The V gene lost 4 bases and the J gene lost 6 bases, with 12 bases spanning the gap.

This rearrangement joins TRBV7-2 to TRBJ2-1; 9 bases agree with TRBD1. This CDR3 contains 17 residues. The junction had 8 bases not matched to a gene; V was cut back by 5 bases and J by 0 bases. CDR1 SGHTA and CDR2 FQGNSA come from the germline V gene. The CDR3 is CASSIPGQGGSYNEQFF. The CDR3 DNA reads as TGTGCCAGCAGCATACCGGGACAGGGAGGCTCCTACAATGAGCAGTTCTTC.

The chain uses TRBV7-9 and TRBJ1-4, with 8 nucleotides matching TRBD1. Germline V gene data show CDR1 as SEHNR and CDR2 as FQNEAQ (reference sequence). CDR3 length equals 15 residues. The trim removed 5 bases at V and 8 bases at J, leaving 10 bases unmatched. This CDR3 is CASSPVTGVGEKLFF. CDR3 in DNA: TGTGCCAGCAGCCCGGTGACAGGGGTAGGCGAAAAACTGTTTTTT.

The J gene is TRBJ2-7, the V gene TRBV18; no clear D gene. Per germline, CDR1 KGHSH and CDR2 LQKENI. Trimming took 2 bases from V and 0 from J, leaving 5 bases between them. CDR3 length equals 13 residues. CDR3 bases: TGTGCCAGCTCACCAGACAACTCCTACGAGCAGTACTTC. Residues: CASSPDNSYEQYF.

The chain combines TRBV7-2 with TRBJ2-2; possible D gene TRBD1, 6 bases. This CDR3 contains 15 residues. V was cut by 3 bases and J by 6 bases, with 14 bases left in between. CDR1 SGHTA and CDR2 FQGNSA come from the germline V gene. CDR3: CASSFQGPGPGELFF. The CDR3 nucleotides are TGTGCCAGCAGCTTCCAGGGGCCGGGACCCGGGGAGCTGTTTTTT.